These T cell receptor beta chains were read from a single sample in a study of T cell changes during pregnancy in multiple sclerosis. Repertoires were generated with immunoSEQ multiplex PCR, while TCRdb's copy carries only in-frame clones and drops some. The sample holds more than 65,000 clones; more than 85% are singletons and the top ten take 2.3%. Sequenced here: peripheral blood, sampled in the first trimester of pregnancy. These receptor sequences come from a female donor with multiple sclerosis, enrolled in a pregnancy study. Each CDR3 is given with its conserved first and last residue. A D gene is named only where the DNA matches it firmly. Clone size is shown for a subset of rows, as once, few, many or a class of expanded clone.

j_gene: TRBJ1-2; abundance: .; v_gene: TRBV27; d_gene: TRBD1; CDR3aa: CASSSGTGGYGYTF
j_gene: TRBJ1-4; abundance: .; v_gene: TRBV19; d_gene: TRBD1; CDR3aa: CASSGTGVEKLFF
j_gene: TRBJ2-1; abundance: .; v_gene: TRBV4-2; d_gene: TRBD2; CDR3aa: CASSHYPKEVSGRAQSEQFF
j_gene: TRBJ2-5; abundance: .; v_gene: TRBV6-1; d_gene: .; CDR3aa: CASSPTGETQYF
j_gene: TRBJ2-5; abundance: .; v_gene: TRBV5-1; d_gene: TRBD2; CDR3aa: CASRLGTSGGPRGETQYF
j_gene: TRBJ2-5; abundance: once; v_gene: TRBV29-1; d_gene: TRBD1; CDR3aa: CSVGGQGTETQYF
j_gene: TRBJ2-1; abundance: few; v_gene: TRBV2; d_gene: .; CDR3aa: CASKGDEQFF
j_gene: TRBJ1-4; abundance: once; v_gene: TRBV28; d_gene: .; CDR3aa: CASRAPGDEKLFF
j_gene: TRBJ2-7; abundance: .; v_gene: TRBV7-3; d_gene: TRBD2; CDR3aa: CASSPGGSGYEQYF
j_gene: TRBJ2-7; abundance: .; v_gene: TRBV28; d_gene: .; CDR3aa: CASSLSRGAGSYEQYF
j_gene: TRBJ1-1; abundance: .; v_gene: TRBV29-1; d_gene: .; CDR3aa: CSVGGLNTEAFF